These T cell receptor beta chains were read from a single sample in a study of CD8 T cells in Susac syndrome. TCRdb used MiXCR to reprocess the immunoSEQ multiplex PCR reads, holding one entry per CDR3 protein. The sample carries more than 110,000 distinct CDR3 sequences, 95% recorded once. The sequenced sample was CD4+ T cells from PBMCs. The receptors shown here come from a human donor with Susac syndrome. CDR3s include the opening cysteine and the closing phenylalanine or tryptophan. A D gene is named only where the DNA matches it firmly. The listing skips clone size in some rows; elsewhere it reads once, few, many or a size class.

TRBV11-2	TRBJ2-7	TRBD2	NA	TGTGCCAGCAGCTCTTTCCAACTAGCGGGAATTTCCTACGAGCAGTACTTC	CASSSFQLAGISYEQYF
TRBV7-9	TRBJ1-2	TRBD1	NA	TGTGCCAGCAGCTCGGGACGGACAGGACTGATCTATGGCTACACCTTC	CASSSGRTGLIYGYTF
TRBV9	TRBJ2-7	NA	NA	TGTGCCAGCAGCGTAGCGCCAGGAACCTACGAGCAGTACTTC	CASSVAPGTYEQYF
TRBV30	TRBJ2-7	NA	NA	TGTGCCTGTGGCACGTCGGGGTCAGTCCACGAGCAGTACTTC	CACGTSGSVHEQYF
TRBV20-1	TRBJ2-1	NA	NA	TGCAGTGCTAGTGCAGGGGAGTGGGGTCGTGGCAATGAGCAGTTCTTC	CSASAGEWGRGNEQFF
TRBV25-1	TRBJ2-5	NA	once	TGTGCCAGCAGTTTTTCCGGGGCCGGAGTAGAGACCCAGTACTTC	CASSFSGAGVETQYF
TRBV2	TRBJ2-5	TRBD2	NA	TGTGCCAGCAGAGCGGGGGGGGAGACCCAGTACTTC	CASRAGGETQYF
TRBV7-9	TRBJ1-4	NA	NA	TGTGCCAGCAGCTTTCTGACAGGCTCTAATGAAAAACTGTTTTTT	CASSFLTGSNEKLFF
TRBV18	TRBJ2-7	TRBD1	NA	TGTGCCAGCTCACCCGGACAGGGAGTTCCCTACGAGCAGTACTTC	CASSPGQGVPYEQYF
TRBV12-3/TRBV12-4	TRBJ2-1	TRBD2	NA	TGTGCCAGCAGCAATGCTAGCGGGAGGGCCTCGGTCTTC	CASSNASGRASVF
TRBV6-6	TRBJ2-2	TRBD2	NA	TGTGCCACCTTAGCGGGGGGGACCGGGGAGCTGTTTTTT	CATLAGGTGELFF
TRBV29-1	TRBJ2-5	NA	few	TGCAGCGTTTGGGGCAAAGAGACCCAGTACTTC	CSVWGKETQYF
TRBV18	TRBJ2-2	NA	NA	TGTGCCAGCTCACCACTTCGTCAGAGCAACACCGGGGAGCTGTTTTTT	CASSPLRQSNTGELFF